These 25 T cell receptor beta chains share one sample of origin, sequenced in a study of CD8 T cells in Susac syndrome. Random hexamers were used to reverse transcribe roughly 0.45 to 1 ug of RNA. Each CDR3 protein is one row after TCRdb ran MiXCR on the immunoSEQ multiplex PCR reads. The repertoire consists of over 150,000 distinct CDR3 sequences, with about 93% occurring once and the leading ten covering more than 0.08%. Sequencing used CD4+ T cells from PBMCs. Receptor source: a human donor with multiple sclerosis.

This chain uses TRBV28 with TRBJ2-5; a weak D match, TRBD1 (5 bases). Germline V gives CDR1 MDHEN, CDR2 SYDVKM. The CDR3 runs 11 residues. Trimming left V 6 bases short and J 7 bases short, with 9 bases between. This chain's CDR3 is CASSPRATQYF. As DNA, the CDR3 is TGTGCCAGCAGCCCCAGGGCGACCCAGTACTTC.

The V and J genes are TRBV12-3 or TRBV12-4 and TRBJ2-5; 12 bases line up with TRBD2. The CDR3 has 15 residues. Unmatched junction bases numbered 5, after V lost 6 bases and J lost 3 bases. Here the CDR3 DNA reads TGTGCCAGCAGCCGGAGGACTAGCGGGGAAGAGACCCAGTACTTC. Translation: CASSRRTSGEETQYF.

The chain links TRBV5-4 to TRBJ2-5; no clear D gene. V was trimmed by 2 bases and J by 1 base, leaving 3 bases between them. The CDR3 extends over 12 amino acids. Germline CDR1 reads SGHNT; CDR2 reads YYREEE (reference sequence). The CDR3 bases are TGTGCCAGCAGCTTTACCCAAGAGACCCAGTACTTC. Translating it yields CASSFTQETQYF.

The rearrangement links TRBV6-5 to TRBJ2-2, with D hard to call. CDR1 and CDR2 from the germline V gene are MNHEY and SVGAGI. Trimming stripped 1 base from V and 2 bases from J, with 8 bases between. CDR3 length: 15 residues. CDR3 sequence (DNA): TGTGCCAGCAGTTACTGGGCCGGAAACACCGGGGAGCTGTTTTTT. Protein sequence: CASSYWAGNTGELFF.

The V gene is TRBV20-1, the J gene TRBJ1-1; 10 bases line up with TRBD1. V dropped 0 bases and J dropped 10; count of bases not matched to a gene: 8. CDR1 is DFQATT and CDR2 is SNEGSKA in the germline V gene (reference sequence). This CDR3 spans 14 amino acids. The CDR3 protein is CSARESGTGVGAFF. In DNA form, the CDR3 reads TGCAGTGCTAGAGAATCCGGGACAGGGGTAGGAGCTTTCTTT.

This chain uses TRBV7-3 with TRBJ1-1; D gene uncertain. V dropped 5 bases and J dropped 0 bases, with 7 bases sitting between them. Germline loops: CDR1 SGHTA, CDR2 FQGTGA. The length of the CDR3 is 13 residues. Here the CDR3 DNA reads TGTGCCAGCAGCCCCCATATGAACACTGAAGCTTTCTTT. Translation: CASSPHMNTEAFF.

The genes are TRBV6-6 and TRBJ1-6; TRBD1 matches at 7 bases. Germline V gives CDR1 MNHNY, CDR2 SVGAGI (reference sequence). After removal of 6 bases from V and 12 bases from J, the junction contained 5 bases not matched to a gene. The CDR3 has 12 residues. CDR3 in amino acids: CASRRQGKPLHF. For the CDR3, the DNA is TGTGCCAGCAGGCGACAGGGCAAACCCCTCCACTTT.

The J gene is TRBJ2-1, the V gene TRBV19, with a possible D match to TRBD2 (6 bases). CDR3 size: 12 residues. V dropped 3 bases and J dropped 9 bases, with 9 bases sitting between them. Germline CDR1 and CDR2: LNHDA and SQIVND (reference sequence). CDR3 amino acids: CASSMEGTEQFF. The CDR3 DNA reads TGTGCCAGTAGTATGGAGGGAACTGAGCAGTTCTTC. The whole variable domain, filled in from reference TRBV19 and TRBJ2-1, reads DGGITQSPKYLFRKEGQNVTLSCEQNLNHDAMYWYRQDPGQGLRLIYYSQIVNDFQKGDIAEGYSVSREKKESFPLTVTSAQKNPTAFYLCASSMEGTEQFFGPGTRLTVL.

The CDR3 sequence: CASSPAMSNTGELFF. DNA of the CDR3: TGCGCCAGCAGCCCAGCTATGTCGAACACCGGGGAGCTGTTTTTT. The gene calls are TRBV5-1 and TRBJ2-2; D is uncertain. The V gene lost 4 bases and the J gene lost 0 bases, with 10 bases spanning the gap. CDR3 length: 15 residues. Germline V gene lookup returns CDR1 SGHRS and CDR2 YFSETQ.

The rearrangement joins TRBV7-2 to TRBJ2-7; D remains unclear. This CDR3 contains 16 residues. Germline V lookup: CDR1 SGHTA, CDR2 FQGNSA. V was trimmed by 5 bases and J by 3 bases, leaving 20 bases between them. This CDR3 is CASSPQSMPDVYEQYF. The CDR3 nucleotides are TGTGCCAGCAGCCCCCAGAGTATGCCAGATGTCTACGAGCAGTACTTC. Based on the CDR3 plus reference TRBV7-2 and TRBJ2-7, the full variable domain is GAGVSQSPSNKVTEKGKDVELRCDPISGHTALYWYRQSLGQGLEFLIYFQGNSAPDKSGLPSDRFSAERTGGSVSTLTIQRTQQEDSAVYLCASSPQSMPDVYEQYFGPGTRLTVT.

This chain uses TRBV10-3 with TRBJ2-3; 14 bases map to TRBD2. Germline V lookup: CDR1 ENHRY, CDR2 SYGVKD. The CDR3 spans 15 residues. J was trimmed by 2 bases and V by 11 bases; bases with no gene match: 6. The CDR3 DNA reads TGTGCCTCCCGGACTAGCGGGGGGTCCACAGATACGCAGTATTTT. This sequence encodes CASRTSGGSTDTQYF.

V and J are TRBV5-4 and TRBJ2-7; no definite D call. CDR3 length: 14 residues. The V gene's germline CDR1 is SGHNT and CDR2 YYREEE (reference sequence). V was pared by 0 bases and J by 2 bases, with 9 bases between. The DNA of the CDR3 is TGTGCCAGCAGCTTGGGCGGAGATACCTACGAGCAGTACTTC. It is translated as CASSLGGDTYEQYF.

This chain uses TRBV12-5 with TRBJ2-3, with 9 positions matching TRBD2. Trimming at V came to 5 bases and at J to 4 bases, leaving 4 bases not matched to a gene. CDR1 is LGHNT, CDR2 FRNRAP, per germline. This CDR3 has 14 residues. CDR3 nucleotide sequence: TGTGCTAGTGGTACGGGACTAGCTCCAGATACGCAGTATTTT. Its protein is CASGTGLAPDTQYF.

V gene TRBV6-2 or TRBV6-3 combines with J gene TRBJ1-4; weak D call: TRBD1 (5 bases). The CDR3 runs 15 residues. Trimming stripped 2 bases from V and 6 bases from J, with 13 bases between. Germline V gene data show CDR1 as MNHEY and CDR2 as SVGEGT. CDR3: CASSYGTRIDEKLFF. The DNA for the CDR3 is TGTGCCAGCAGTTACGGGACGAGGATCGATGAAAAACTGTTTTTT.

This clonotype showed up just once. The genes are TRBV2 and TRBJ1-4; D uncertain. V dropped 8 bases and J dropped 8 bases, with 12 bases sitting between them. The CDR3 loop spans 12 amino acids. CDR1 is SNHLY, CDR2 FYNNEI, per germline. CDR3 sequence (DNA): TGTGCCAGCGGCCGAGGGTGGGAAAAACTGTTTTTT. Encoded protein: CASGRGWEKLFF. Complete variable domain (other parts from reference TRBV2 and TRBJ1-4): EPEVTQTPSHQVTQMGQEVILRCVPISNHLYFYWYRQILGQKVEFLVSFYNNEISEKSEIFDDQFSVERPDGSNFTLKIRSTKLEDSAMYFCASGRGWEKLFFGSGTQLSVL.

The V call is TRBV29-1, the J call TRBJ2-3; 7 nucleotides line up with TRBD2. The CDR3 runs to 14 residues. CDR1 is SQVTM, CDR2 ANQGSEA, per germline. V lost 7 bases, J lost 4 bases, and 11 bases stayed unmatched. CDR3 sequence reads: CSAARGEVADTQYF. CDR3 bases: TGCAGCGCCGCCCGGGGGGAGGTCGCAGATACGCAGTATTTT.

The chain is built from TRBV9 and TRBJ2-1; the D gene is possibly TRBD2 (5 bases). Between the trimmed V and J ends, which lost 0 bases and 4 bases, there was a span of 11 bases. CDR3 length: 15 amino acids. CDR1 SGDLS and CDR2 YYNGEE come from the germline V gene. CDR3 region: CASSVAGGRYNEQFF. Written as DNA, the CDR3 is TGTGCCAGCAGCGTAGCGGGCGGGCGGTACAATGAGCAGTTCTTC.

This clonotype was counted a single time. The chain couples TRBV9 to TRBJ1-6; TRBD1 matches 7 bases. The junction had 5 bases not matched to a gene; V was cut back by 2 bases and J by 9 bases. The CDR3 extends over 14 amino acids. Germline assignment: CDR1 SGDLS and CDR2 YYNGEE. The CDR3 DNA reads TGTGCCAGCAGCGTCCGACAGGGCGGTTCACCCCTCCACTTT. This encodes CASSVRQGGSPLHF.

The chain couples TRBV3-1 to TRBJ2-5, with 8 bases identical to TRBD1. The CDR3 covers 17 residues. With 0 bases clipped from V and 3 bases from J, the junction kept 9 bases outside the gene matches. Germline CDR1 reads LGHDT; CDR2 reads YNNKEL (reference sequence). CDR3 in amino acids: CASSQEWTGKNEETQYF. The CDR3 nucleotides read TGTGCCAGCAGCCAAGAGTGGACAGGGAAGAATGAAGAGACCCAGTACTTC.

The sample holds one count of this clonotype. The V and J genes are TRBV5-1 and TRBJ2-2; no clear D. The V and J ends lost 0 bases and 6 bases respectively, with 6 bases between them. Germline V gene data show CDR1 as SGHRS and CDR2 as YFSETQ. The CDR3 loop spans 13 amino acids. CDR3 DNA: TGCGCCAGCAGCTTGGGGCTGTCCGGGGAGCTGTTTTTT. This codes for CASSLGLSGELFF.

This clonotype was observed a handful of times. The gene calls are TRBV6-6 and TRBJ2-2; D is uncertain. Trimming left V 8 bases short and J 4 bases short, with 5 bases between. Germline CDR1 and CDR2: MNHNY and SVGAGI (reference sequence). CDR3 length equals 11 residues. This chain's CDR3 is CASRGTGELFF. The CDR3, as DNA: TGTGCCAGCCGCGGCACCGGGGAGCTGTTTTTT.

This chain connects TRBV2 to TRBJ2-2, with unresolved D. V lost 6 bases, J lost 3 bases, and 11 bases lay in between. CDR3 length: 14 amino acids. Germline values: CDR1 SNHLY, CDR2 FYNNEI. CDR3 DNA: TGTGCCAGCAGACCCGGACGCGACACCGGGGAGCTGTTTTTT. Its protein is CASRPGRDTGELFF.

The chain couples TRBV20-1 to TRBJ2-1; 8 nucleotides line up with TRBD2. The J segment lost 7 bases and the V segment lost 4 bases, leaving 9 bases of the junction unmatched. The CDR3 has 14 amino acids. CDR1 is DFQATT, CDR2 SNEGSKA, per germline (reference sequence). The CDR3 sequence: CSAKLPGLGNEQFF. In DNA form, the CDR3 reads TGCAGTGCTAAACTCCCGGGACTAGGAAATGAGCAGTTCTTC.

The chain combines TRBV28 with TRBJ2-7; possible D gene TRBD2, 6 bases. The germline V and J ends were trimmed by 9 bases and 4 bases, with 16 bases remaining between them. The CDR3 runs 13 residues. Germline CDR1 and CDR2: MDHEN and SYDVKM. CDR3 amino acids: CASRDSSVYEQYF. CDR3 sequence (DNA): TGTGCCAGTCGGGACTCGTCCGTATACGAGCAGTACTTC.

The chain combines TRBV18 with TRBJ1-6, with D perhaps matching TRBD1 (5 bases). Trimming took 0 bases from V and 6 from J, leaving 9 bases between them. CDR1 is KGHSH, CDR2 LQKENI, per germline. The CDR3 consists of 15 residues. The CDR3 spells CASSPPGLRNSPLHF. CDR3 sequence (DNA): TGTGCCAGCTCACCACCGGGACTGCGTAATTCACCCCTCCACTTT.